This T cell receptor (beta chain) came from a study of cytomegalovirus exposure and HLA in healthy donors. Study overall: T cells numbering about 200 million yielded around 120 million unique TCR beta sequences in an earlier analysis. Regarding the study as a whole: Later, an analysis found that common viral pathogens appeared to be linked with several of the most significant clusters.

The ends lost 6 bases at V and 5 bases at J; junction bases unmatched: 4. CDR1 and CDR2 (germline): MNHEY, SMNVEV (reference sequence). The length of the CDR3 is 12 residues. A note on this clone: What it recognizes is unknown.

Primers: 60 Vbeta forward and 13 Jbeta reverse. Sequenced by immunoSEQ multiplex PCR; TCRdb stores in-frame clones only, minus some. The sample data list 100,000 to 150,000 clones. The V call is TRBV27, the J call TRBJ2-7, with 7 bases aligning to TRBD1. Specimen: PBMCs. This TCR derives from a young man in good health and CMV-seronegative. The CDR3 nucleotides are TGTGCCAGCAGGTCAGGGGGACACGAGCAGTACTTC. This sequence encodes CASRSGGHEQYF.